This T cell receptor (beta chain) was recorded in a study of blood T cell repertoires in COVID-19. Participant-reported clinical history was the basis for cohort assignment. CDR1 SGHDN and CDR2 FVKESK come from the germline V gene. J lost 5 bases, V lost 4 bases, and 14 bases had no gene match. The CDR3 contains 17 residues. Only in-frame clones appear in the TCRdb table, and some are missing; sequencing was by immunoSEQ multiplex PCR. The sample holds approximately 470,000 clones, around 87% seen once. The TCR sequence derives from a woman aged 18-29 years who had recovered from COVID-19. The source material was PBMCs or T cells enriched from blood (not recorded which). The gene calls are TRBV14 and TRBJ2-5; the match to TRBD2 covers 9 bases. The CDR3 protein is CASSRYVSGGQWETQYF. The CDR3 DNA reads as TGTGCCAGCAGCCGCTATGTAAGCGGGGGGCAGTGGGAGACCCAGTACTTC. Based on the CDR3 plus reference TRBV14 and TRBJ2-5, the full variable domain is EAGVTQFPSHSVIEKGQTVTLRCDPISGHDNLYWYRRVMGKEIKFLLHFVKESKQDESGMPNNRFLAERTGGTYSTLKVQPAELEDSGVYFCASSRYVSGGQWETQYFGPGTRLLVL.